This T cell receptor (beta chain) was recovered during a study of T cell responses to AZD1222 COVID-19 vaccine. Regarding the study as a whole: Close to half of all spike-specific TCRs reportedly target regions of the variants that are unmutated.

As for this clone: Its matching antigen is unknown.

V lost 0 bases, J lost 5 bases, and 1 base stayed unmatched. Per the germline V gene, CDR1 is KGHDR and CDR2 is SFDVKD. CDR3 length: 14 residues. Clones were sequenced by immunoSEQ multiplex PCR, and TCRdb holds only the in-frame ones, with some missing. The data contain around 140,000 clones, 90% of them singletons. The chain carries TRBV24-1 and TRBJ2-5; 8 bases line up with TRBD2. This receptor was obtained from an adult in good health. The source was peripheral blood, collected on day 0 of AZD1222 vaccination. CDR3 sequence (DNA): TGTGCCACCAGTGATTTGGGCGGGGGGGAGACCCAGTACTTC. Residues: CATSDLGGGETQYF.